These T cell receptor beta chains were read from a single sample in a study of CD8+CD57+ T cells in acquired aplastic anemia. MiXCR, applied by TCRdb to the reads, yields one record per CDR3 protein. This table has some 120,000 distinct CDR3 sequences, 40% appearing once. What was sequenced was sorted CD4+, CD8+, or CD8+CD57+ T cells (not recorded which) from PBMCs. These receptors all come from a human donor with aplastic anemia. Each CDR3 is given with its conserved first and last residue. D genes are given only for firm matches. Not every row has a clone size; where given, it reads once, few, many or a size class.

cdr3_nt cdr3_aa v_call d_call clone_size j_call
TGTGCCAGCAGTTTTAATTCACCCCTCCACTTT CASSFNSPLHF TRBV6-5 NA many TRBJ1-6
TGTGCCAGCAGCTCTGACAGGGGAGCCCAGCATTTT CASSSDRGAQHF TRBV6-1 TRBD1 many TRBJ1-5
TGTGCCAGCAGTTCCGCGACAGGCATTTATGGCTACACCTTC CASSSATGIYGYTF TRBV12-3/TRBV12-4 NA once TRBJ1-2
TGTGCCAGTAGGACGGGACTAGCGGGGGGAACAGATACGCAGTATTTT CASRTGLAGGTDTQYF TRBV9 TRBD2 once TRBJ2-3
TGTGCCAGCAGCCCCGAGGGGCAGGGCAATCAGCCCCAGCATTTT CASSPEGQGNQPQHF TRBV5-8 NA many TRBJ1-5
TGTGCCAGCATTTCGAGACAGAAAAACATTCAGTACTTC CASISRQKNIQYF TRBV6-5 NA few TRBJ2-4
TGTGCCAGCAGTGAATATAATCTGGGGGCAGGGGGGGAGGAAGAGACCCAGTACTTC CASSEYNLGAGGEEETQYF TRBV25-1 NA many TRBJ2-5
TGCGCCAGCAGCTTGGGGGTGAAGAACACTGAAGCTTTCTTT CASSLGVKNTEAFF TRBV5-1 NA many TRBJ1-1
TGTGCCAGCAGTGTCGGAGGGGGTGACGAGCAGTACTTC CASSVGGGDEQYF TRBV25-1 NA once TRBJ2-7
TGCGCCAGCAGCCTTGGGGGCGGTGGTCGCAATCAGCCCCAGCATTTT CASSLGGGGRNQPQHF TRBV5-1 NA NA TRBJ1-5
TGTGCCAGCAGCCCAGTCGGGGGGGCGAGTGAAAAACTGTTTTTT CASSPVGGASEKLFF TRBV12-3/TRBV12-4 NA many TRBJ1-4
TGTGCCAGCAGCCCGACCGGGACTAGCGGACGGTATTCCAGTACGCAGTATTTT CASSPTGTSGRYSSTQYF TRBV11-2 TRBD2 many TRBJ2-3
TGTGCCATCAGTGGCGGGACAGGGCCCTACGAGCAGTACTTC CAISGGTGPYEQYF TRBV10-3 TRBD1 once TRBJ2-7
TGTGCCGGCAGTCCCGGGGGACAGGGGATGAGTCAGCCCCAGCATTTT CAGSPGGQGMSQPQHF TRBV28 TRBD1 NA TRBJ1-5
TGCGCCAGCAGCCTAGGACAGGGTGGTGAAAAACTGTTTTTT CASSLGQGGEKLFF TRBV5-1 TRBD1 many TRBJ1-4
TGTGCCACCAGTGTTACAAATCCCGGGACGGTCACCGGGGAGCTGTTTTTT CATSVTNPGTVTGELFF TRBV24-1 NA many TRBJ2-2
TGTGCTAGTGGTTTGGTATTAGCGGGGGGTCGGCGACTAACAGAGACCCAGTACTTC CASGLVLAGGRRLTETQYF TRBV12-5 TRBD2 few TRBJ2-5
TGTGCCAGCAGCTTACAGGGGGCTGGTGAAGCTTTCTTT CASSLQGAGEAFF TRBV7-6 TRBD1 once TRBJ1-1
TGTGCCAGCAGCTTATTCGGACAGGACAGCACAGATACGCAGTATTTT CASSLFGQDSTDTQYF TRBV7-3 TRBD1 many TRBJ2-3
TGTGCCATCAGTGCAAGAGGGAATCAGCCCCAGCATTTT CAISARGNQPQHF TRBV10-3 NA many TRBJ1-5
TGTGCCAGCAGTCCCCACTTGAGCTCCTATAATTCACCCCTCCACTTT CASSPHLSSYNSPLHF TRBV6-1 NA few TRBJ1-6
TGCAGTGCTAGGGCAAGGGAGAATGAGCAGTTCTTC CSARARENEQFF TRBV20-1 NA NA TRBJ2-1
TGCAGCTCTAGGATATCCCAGGGGGATACGCAGTATTTT CSSRISQGDTQYF TRBV29-1 NA many TRBJ2-3
TGTGCCAGCAGCTTAGACAGGCACCAGTACTTC CASSLDRHQYF TRBV7-9 NA NA TRBJ2-7
TGTGCCAGCAGTTACTCGGAGCACCCGGAGGGCTACACCTTC CASSYSEHPEGYTF TRBV6-5 NA NA TRBJ1-2
TGTGCCAGCAGTGGGACCAGGGACTATGGCTACACCTTC CASSGTRDYGYTF TRBV25-1 NA NA TRBJ1-2
TGCGCCAGCAGTGAGTCGAACTATTATGAGTCGGGCAATCAGCCCCAGCATTTT CASSESNYYESGNQPQHF TRBV10-2 NA many TRBJ1-5
TGCAGCGTTGAACAGGGAGGGCAAGGGGCCCAGTACTTC CSVEQGGQGAQYF TRBV29-1 TRBD2 NA TRBJ2-5
TGTGCCAGTAGACCAGGGGGCGGGTATGGCTACACCTTC CASRPGGGYGYTF TRBV19 TRBD1 NA TRBJ1-2
TGTGCCAGCTCACCCGTTACAGGGTTGAGCGAGCAGTACTTC CASSPVTGLSEQYF TRBV18 NA NA TRBJ2-7
TGTGCCAGCAGTCCACCCGGGACAGGGGGGAATCAGCCCCAGCATTTT CASSPPGTGGNQPQHF TRBV12-3/TRBV12-4 TRBD1 few TRBJ1-5
TGTGCCACCAGCATAGCGGGGGACTACGAGCAGTACTTC CATSIAGDYEQYF TRBV15 TRBD2 few TRBJ2-7
TGTGCCAGCAGCTATGGCTACACCTTC CASSYGYTF TRBV28 NA NA TRBJ1-2